One TCR beta chain is described in this entry. What it binds is unknown. This is likely a read error, given that the CDR3 carries no conserved phenylalanine or tryptophan at its end. Co-extraction yielded RNA and DNA from approximately 20-30 mg of unsorted bulk tissue. Over 80% of the cells in every tumor sample were viable tumor cells. This sample was included in a study of tumor-infiltrating lymphocytes in primary liver carcinoma. The study, taken as a whole, reports: About 7-25% of top clones, no more, were shared by all five regions.

Making TCR beta cDNA involved around 520 ng total RNA and a constant-region primer. Modified slightly, ARM-PCR produced TCR beta libraries over three nested multiplex PCR rounds. The first two PCR rounds used TRBV1-TRBV30 forward primers with a C-beta reverse primer, roughly 11 cycles each. TCRdb reanalysed the multiplex PCR reads using MiXCR and keeps one entry per CDR3 protein. Of some 50,000 distinct CDR3 sequences in the sample, less than 75% were seen once. Germline CDR1 reads SGHRS; CDR2 reads YFSETQ. This CDR3 has 15 residues. With 3 bases removed from V and 8 bases from J, the gap between germline ends came to 18 bases.

Material: liver tumor tissue from sampling region 5. As to subset: tumor region T5, tumor centre. This chain uses TRBV5-1 with TRBJ2-4; D possibly uses TRBD1 or TRBD2 (6 bases each). The TCR originated in a man aged 35 to 55 with primary liver carcinoma and hepatitis B virus infection. CDR3 coding DNA: TGCGCCAGCAGCTCCAGTCTGGGGGGCAGAGACATTCAGTACTTA. Amino acids: CASSSSLGGRDIQYL.